The clone carrying this T cell receptor beta chain was recorded a few times. Its antigen remains unidentified. The investigators reverse transcribed all of the isolated RNA, so they sequenced expressed TCRB transcripts. Using immunoSEQ multiplex PCR, the repertoire was profiled, and TCRdb retains in-frame clones only, with some absent. Of more than 300,000 clones detected, 10% to 15% appear once; the ten largest clones hold 0.01%. These data come from a study of beta chain features in type 1 diabetes. Study-level information: Analysis included over 100,000,000 sorted cells drawn from all samples.

Germline loops: CDR1 GTSNPN, CDR2 SVGIG (reference sequence). This CDR3 comprises 14 residues. The J segment lost 1 base and the V segment lost 4 bases, leaving 2 bases of the junction unmatched. Cell sorting via CD45RO/CCR7/CD25/CD127/CD95/CD27 was performed to obtain CD4+ naive, central memory, regulatory and stem cell-like memory cells. Points from the study as a whole: Type 1 diabetes patients had moderately but significantly shorter TCRB CDR3s in all four CD4+ subsets.

The specimen was naive CD4+ T cells from blood. The sequence derives from a woman between 18 and 29 years old with type 1 diabetes. The chain links TRBV30 to TRBJ1-3; 9 bases match TRBD1. CDR3 DNA sequence: TGTGCCTGGAAGGACAGGGGTTCTGGAAACACCATATATTTT. This sequence encodes CAWKDRGSGNTIYF.